A single sample gave rise to the 21 T cell receptor beta chains below, sequenced in a study of identical twins. TCRdb re-derived calls from the 5' RACE reads in MiXCR, one entry per CDR3 protein. This sample has some 270,000 distinct CDR3 sequences; about 8.3% occur once, and the top ten carry 3%. This sample also appeared in a second study, on yellow fever vaccine responses in identical twins.

Sequencing was done on a sample of CD8+ T cells sorted from blood. All receptors come from a young woman in good health.

This chain joins TRBV5-1 and TRBJ1-1; D gene ambiguous. V was shortened by 4 bases and J by 4 bases, with 17 bases between the two germline ends. Germline assignment: CDR1 SGHRS and CDR2 YFSETQ. The CDR3 contains 15 residues. The DNA for the CDR3 is TGCGCCAGCAGCCTGGATCCGGGTACCGCCACTGAAGCTTTCTTT. It encodes CASSLDPGTATEAFF. Based on the CDR3 plus reference TRBV5-1 and TRBJ1-1, the full variable domain is KAGVTQTPRYLIKTRGQQVTLSCSPISGHRSVSWYQQTPGQGLQFLFEYFSETQRNKGNFPGRFSGRQFSNSRSEMNVSTLELGDSALYLCASSLDPGTATEAFFGQGTRLTVV.

This clonotype was detected only a few times. V is TRBV6-2 or TRBV6-3 and J is TRBJ2-7; 8 nucleotides line up with TRBD1. Germline V CDR1 and CDR2: MNHEY, SVGEGT. The CDR3 spans 14 residues. V was clipped by 6 bases and J by 2 bases; unmatched bases: 6. The CDR3 here is CASSQTGDTYEQYF. The CDR3, as DNA: TGTGCCAGCAGCCAGACAGGGGACACCTACGAGCAGTACTTC.

This clonotype was seen a handful of times. This chain uses TRBV14 with TRBJ2-3; TRBD2 is a possible D gene (5 bases). Trimming left V 6 bases short and J 2 bases short, with 18 bases between. From germline, CDR1 is SGHDN and CDR2 FVKESK. The CDR3 consists of 16 residues. CDR3 nucleotide sequence: TGTGCCAGCAGTTATCACGGCGGAGGATACACAGATACGCAGTATTTT. This codes for CASSYHGGGYTDTQYF.

The chain couples TRBV27 to TRBJ1-1; tentative D call: TRBD1 (5 bases). CDR1 and CDR2 (germline): MNHEY, SMNVEV (reference sequence). The CDR3 sequence is 14 residues long. The V end lost 7 bases, the J end lost 7 bases, and 19 bases lay between the germline ends. For the CDR3, the DNA is TGTGCCAGCAAAGGATGGTCGGGGACTTTTGAAGCTTTCTTT. This gives the protein CASKGWSGTFEAFF.

This clonotype turned up a few times. The gene calls are TRBV7-9 and TRBJ2-7; tentative D call: TRBD1 (6 bases). CDR1 is SEHNR and CDR2 is FQNEAQ in the germline V gene (reference sequence). V lost 0 bases to trimming and J lost 2 bases, with 14 bases between them. The CDR3 loop spans 16 amino acids. The CDR3 sequence: CASSLALQDSAYEQYF. The CDR3 DNA follows: TGTGCCAGCAGCTTAGCTCTCCAGGACAGCGCCTACGAGCAGTACTTC.

The chain joins TRBV4-2 to TRBJ1-1; D possibly corresponds to TRBD1 (5 bases). Germline V gives CDR1 LGHNA, CDR2 YNFKEQ. The V end was cut by 3 bases, the J end by 8 bases, with 16 bases between. The CDR3 is made up of 14 amino acids. The CDR3 sequence is CASSQRLGDGEAFF. DNA of the CDR3: TGTGCCAGCAGCCAGAGGTTGGGGGATGGCGAAGCTTTCTTT.

This clonotype was seen at least ten times. V gene TRBV11-1 combines with J gene TRBJ2-3; TRBD2 is a possible D gene (5 bases). The CDR3 extends over 18 amino acids. Looked up from germline, CDR1 is SGHAT and CDR2 is FQDESV (reference sequence). Between the trimmed V and J ends, which lost 5 bases and 2 bases, there was a span of 23 bases. Written as DNA, the CDR3 is TGTGCCAGCAGCATCCGGGATGTAAACCCCGAATCCACAGATACGCAGTATTTT. This codes for CASSIRDVNPESTDTQYF.

This clonotype came up a few times. The rearrangement links TRBV3-1 to TRBJ2-2; D remains ambiguous. The CDR3 length is 16 residues. V shed 3 bases and J shed 2 bases, with 13 bases lying between them. Germline CDR1 reads LGHDT; CDR2 reads YNNKEL (reference sequence). This CDR3 reads CASSHGRDGNTGELFF. In DNA form, the CDR3 reads TGTGCCAGCAGCCACGGAAGGGATGGTAACACCGGGGAGCTGTTTTTT.

This clonotype has only a few counts. The J gene is TRBJ2-5, the V gene TRBV20-1, with D possibly matching TRBD2 (5 bases). V was cut by 5 bases and J by 2 bases, with 18 bases left in between. The CDR3 covers 15 residues. Germline CDR1 DFQATT, CDR2 SNEGSKA (reference sequence). DNA for the CDR3: TGCAGTGCTGGGATAGTGGGAGCCTTGCAAGAGACCCAGTACTTC. This sequence encodes CSAGIVGALQETQYF.

This clonotype has a count of ten or more. This sequence joins TRBV4-1 and TRBJ2-2; D is perhaps TRBD1 or TRBD2 (5 bases each). The CDR3 runs 13 residues. Germline V gene sequence: CDR1 MGHRA, CDR2 YSYEKL. V dropped 8 bases and J dropped 7 bases, with 14 bases sitting between them. The CDR3 nucleotides read TGCGCCAGCGGTGGGGACCCTTACGGGGAGCTGTTTTTT. Its translation: CASGGDPYGELFF.

This clonotype appeared a few times. This chain links TRBV7-9 with TRBJ2-2; D is ambiguous. V lost 7 bases to trimming and J lost 4 bases, with 13 bases between them. This CDR3 comprises 14 residues. CDR1 and CDR2 (germline): SEHNR, FQNEAQ (reference sequence). This chain's CDR3 is CASTHSLATGELFF. Written as DNA, the CDR3 is TGTGCCAGCACCCACTCTTTGGCCACCGGGGAGCTGTTTTTT.

The V call is TRBV29-1, the J call TRBJ2-3, with TRBD1 as a possible D gene (6 bases). Germline CDR1 is SQVTM and CDR2 is ANQGSEA. Trimming removed 3 bases at V and 2 bases at J, with 12 bases between. This CDR3 comprises 14 residues. The DNA for the CDR3 is TGCAGCGTTGATGGCGGACAGAACACAGATACGCAGTATTTT. Encoded protein: CSVDGGQNTDTQYF.

A few counts support this clonotype. This chain links TRBV7-2 with TRBJ2-2; TRBD2 is a possible D gene (5 bases). Germline CDR1 reads SGHTA; CDR2 reads FQGNSA. This CDR3 has 15 residues. V dropped 4 bases and J dropped 0 bases, with 9 bases sitting between them. Here the CDR3 DNA reads TGTGCCAGCAGCTCACCACTAGCGAACACCGGGGAGCTGTTTTTT. As protein: CASSSPLANTGELFF.

Many counts were recorded for this clonotype. The chain recombines TRBV27 with TRBJ2-7; possibly TRBD1 for D (5 bases). Deletions cut 2 bases from V and 5 bases from J, with 7 bases between. The length of the CDR3 is 12 residues. The germline CDR1 and CDR2 sequences are MNHEY and SMNVEV (reference sequence). The CDR3 DNA follows: TGTGCCAGCAGTTTAACAGGAGACGAGCAGTACTTC. Translation: CASSLTGDEQYF.

The V and J genes are TRBV11-1 and TRBJ2-7, with 10 bases matching TRBD2. CDR1 and CDR2 (germline): SGHAT, FQDESV (reference sequence). V was clipped by 4 bases and J by 7 bases; unmatched bases: 19. CDR3 size: 18 residues. The CDR3 protein is CASSSPNGTSDRRREQYF. CDR3 nucleotide sequence: TGTGCCAGCAGCTCCCCAAATGGGACTAGCGACCGCCGTAGGGAGCAGTACTTC.

This clonotype was recorded at least ten times. The chain combines TRBV12-3 or TRBV12-4 with TRBJ2-1, with 10 bases identical to TRBD2. V gave up 7 bases and J gave up 0 bases; unmatched junction bases: 9. The CDR3 consists of 17 residues. The CDR3 DNA follows: TGTGCCAGCATCCCCTGGACTAGCGGTCTCTCCTACAATGAGCAGTTCTTC. It specifies CASIPWTSGLSYNEQFF.

The chain is built from TRBV27 and TRBJ2-1; the D gene is possibly TRBD1 (6 bases). Germline assignment: CDR1 MNHEY and CDR2 SMNVEV (reference sequence). The CDR3 sequence is 15 residues long. The V end lost 9 bases, the J end lost 3 bases, and 18 bases lay between the germline ends. This CDR3 is CASLSSGQIYNEQFF. The DNA of the CDR3 is TGTGCCAGTTTATCGAGTGGACAGATCTACAATGAGCAGTTCTTC.

This clonotype was observed many times. The chain couples TRBV4-3 to TRBJ2-7, with D perhaps matching TRBD1 or TRBD2 (5 bases each). Trimming took 0 bases from V and 4 from J, leaving 13 bases between them. CDR1 LGHNA and CDR2 YSLEER come from the germline V gene. CDR3 length equals 15 residues. The CDR3 is CASSQDLEGPYEQYF. CDR3 in DNA: TGCGCCAGCAGCCAAGATCTTGAGGGGCCGTACGAGCAGTACTTC.

This clonotype was counted at least ten times. The rearrangement uses TRBV7-9 and TRBJ2-2, with TRBD1 identical over 8 bases. The V gene end was trimmed by 4 bases and the J gene end by 6 bases; junction bases not matched to a gene: 7. Germline-derived CDR1 and CDR2 are SEHNR and FQNEAQ (reference sequence). The CDR3 covers 15 residues. For the CDR3, the DNA is TGTGCCAGCAGCTCGACAGGGGCGTTACCCGGGGAGCTGTTTTTT. Its protein product is CASSSTGALPGELFF.

This clonotype has a handful of counts. V gene TRBV12-3 or TRBV12-4 combines with J gene TRBJ2-7; 7 positions match TRBD2. The J segment lost 3 bases and the V segment lost 0 bases, leaving 8 bases of the junction unmatched. CDR3 length: 16 amino acids. The CDR3 loop is CASSLARAGPDYEQYF. In DNA form, the CDR3 reads TGTGCCAGCAGTTTAGCGCGAGCGGGGCCGGACTACGAGCAGTACTTC.

V is TRBV15 and J is TRBJ2-7, with TRBD2 matching 11 bases. Germline CDR1 reads LNHNV; CDR2 reads YYDKDF (reference sequence). V was clipped by 3 bases and J by 3 bases; unmatched bases: 10. The CDR3 sequence is 17 residues long. CDR3 sequence (DNA): TGTGCCACCAGCAGCCAACTAGCGGGGGATCTCCACTACGAGCAGTACTTC. Its translation is CATSSQLAGDLHYEQYF. The entire variable domain, with the rest obtained from reference TRBV15 and TRBJ2-7, is as follows: DAMVIQNPRYQVTQFGKPVTLSCSQTLNHNVMYWYQQKSSQAPKLLFHYYDKDFNNEADTPDNFQSRRPNTSFCFLDIRSPGLGDTAMYLCATSSQLAGDLHYEQYFGPGTRLTVT.